The 11 T cell receptor beta chains in this list originate from one sample, sequenced in a study of cytomegalovirus exposure and HLA in healthy donors. Assay: immunoSEQ multiplex PCR; the TCRdb copy retains only in-frame clones and omits some. The table shows about 120,000 clones, with 86% occurring only once. The material sequenced was PBMCs. The receptors here all came from a man aged 18 to 35 in good health and CMV-seronegative.

This chain uses TRBV9 with TRBJ1-2, with TRBD1 matching over 9 bases. J lost 8 bases, V lost 0 bases, and 8 bases had no gene match. CDR3 length: 15 residues. Germline CDR1 SGDLS, CDR2 YYNGEE. This chain's CDR3 is CASSVEGTGREGYTF. The CDR3 coding sequence is TGTGCCAGCAGCGTAGAGGGGACAGGGAGAGAGGGCTACACCTTC.

The rearrangement links TRBV5-4 to TRBJ2-1, with 9 nucleotides matching TRBD2. Trimming took 2 bases from V and 5 from J; bases not matched to a gene: 8. CDR3 size: 16 residues. The germline V gene has CDR1 SGHNT and CDR2 YYREEE (reference sequence). CDR3 sequence (DNA): TGTGCCAGCAGCTTTGTGCGGGGGGGCCGGAACAATGAGCAGTTCTTC. It specifies CASSFVRGGRNNEQFF.

As DNA, the CDR3 is TGTGCCAGCAGCTTAGAATTAGCAGGGAGGTCCTACGAGCAGTACTTC. Its translation: CASSLELAGRSYEQYF. The chain employs TRBV7-9 and TRBJ2-7; possible D gene TRBD2, 6 bases. Trimming removed 1 base at V and 1 base at J, with 14 bases between. The CDR3 extends over 16 amino acids. CDR1 is SEHNR, CDR2 FQNEAQ, per germline (reference sequence).

This clone was seen once. The rearrangement links TRBV6-5 to TRBJ1-1; the match to TRBD1 covers 12 bases. After removal of 2 bases from V and 5 bases from J, the junction contained 3 bases not matched to a gene. Germline CDR1 and CDR2: MNHEY and SVGAGI. The CDR3 extends over 15 amino acids. As DNA, the CDR3 is TGTGCCAGCAGTTACGGGACAGGGGGCTGGACTGAAGCTTTCTTT. Amino acid sequence: CASSYGTGGWTEAFF.

The chain couples TRBV5-5 to TRBJ2-7; 11 bases are shared with TRBD1. The V segment lost 4 bases and the J segment 3 bases; nucleotides outside the gene matches: 12. Germline V gives CDR1 SGHKS, CDR2 YYEKEE (reference sequence). CDR3 length: 17 amino acids. The CDR3 spells CASSKVGQGARNYEQYF. In DNA form, the CDR3 reads TGTGCCAGCAGCAAAGTAGGACAGGGGGCGCGTAACTACGAGCAGTACTTC.

The V call is TRBV6-6, the J call TRBJ2-3; D is ambiguous. Trimming removed 2 bases at V and 0 bases at J, with 6 bases between. CDR1 and CDR2 (germline): MNHNY, SVGAGI (reference sequence). The CDR3 contains 14 residues. The CDR3 coding sequence is TGTGCCAGCAGTTACCCGTCTAGCACAGATACGCAGTATTTT. Residues: CASSYPSSTDTQYF.

With regard to this clone: The same CDR3 can be traced to other DNA sequences in this sample. This chain links TRBV6-5 with TRBJ2-3, with a possible D match to TRBD1 (6 bases). V was clipped by 5 bases and J by 0 bases, with 9 bases between them. The CDR3 is 14 residues long. The germline gives CDR1 MNHEY, CDR2 SVGAGI. The DNA of the CDR3 is TGTGCCAGCAGTCCCACAGGGAGCACAGATACGCAGTATTTT. It specifies CASSPTGSTDTQYF.

This chain uses TRBV27 with TRBJ1-2; weak D call: TRBD1 (6 bases). CDR1 is MNHEY and CDR2 is SMNVEV in the germline V gene (reference sequence). There are 15 residues in the CDR3. V lost 5 bases, J lost 4 bases, and 17 bases lay in between. Here the CDR3 DNA reads TGTGCCAGCAGTCCTAACAGGGACGGTGGCTATGGCTACACCTTC. Translating gives CASSPNRDGGYGYTF.

This chain uses TRBV7-2 with TRBJ2-2; possible D gene TRBD1, 5 bases. The CDR3 is 15 amino acids. Trimming pared 5 bases from V and 5 bases from J, leaving 15 bases between. Germline V CDR1 and CDR2: SGHTA, FQGNSA. The CDR3 here is CASSIPTAITGELFF. CDR3 DNA sequence: TGTGCCAGCAGCATCCCGACAGCAATAACCGGGGAGCTGTTTTTT.

The V gene is TRBV29-1, the J gene TRBJ2-1, with TRBD2 matching 7 bases. This CDR3 is 16 amino acids long. With 0 bases clipped from V and 3 bases from J, the junction kept 8 bases outside the gene matches. CDR1 and CDR2 from the germline V gene are SQVTM and ANQGSEA. The CDR3 region has the DNA TGCAGCGTTGAAGATGTTCGGGCGGGAGTCTACAATGAGCAGTTCTTC. Residues: CSVEDVRAGVYNEQFF.

The gene calls are TRBV6-6 and TRBJ2-7; the D gene is possibly TRBD1 (6 bases). Germline lookup yields CDR1 MNHNY and CDR2 SVGAGI (reference sequence). The germline V and J ends were trimmed by 7 bases and 4 bases, with 20 bases remaining between them. The CDR3 is made up of 15 amino acids. The CDR3 sequence: CASTDMGALSYEQYF. The CDR3 DNA follows: TGTGCCAGCACCGATATGGGGGCCCTTTCTTACGAGCAGTACTTC.